Only one count was recorded for the clone carrying this TCR beta chain. The data stem from a study of technical replicates of blood from four donors. The ends were cut back, 4 bases at V and 1 base at J, with 10 bases in the middle. The V gene's germline CDR1 is MNHNS and CDR2 SASEGT. The CDR3 is made up of 14 amino acids. Repertoires were generated with immunoSEQ multiplex PCR, while TCRdb's copy carries only in-frame clones and drops some. The sample includes 95,000 or so clones, about 95% of them seen just once. This sequence originates from a human donor in good health. The chain links TRBV6-1 to TRBJ1-2; D gene ambiguous. The specimen was T cells isolated from PBMCs. The CDR3, as DNA: TGTGCCAGCAGTGGACACCGAAATAACTATGGCTACACCTTC. Protein product: CASSGHRNNYGYTF.